A selection of T cell receptor beta chains follows, all from one sample in a study of T cell responses to AZD1222 COVID-19 vaccine. The assay was immunoSEQ multiplex PCR, and TCRdb's table has in-frame clones only and misses some. The profile shows fewer than 150,000 clones, 80% to 90% of them singletons. Here the sequenced sample was peripheral blood, taken 28 days after the second AZD1222 dose. The origin of the receptors is an adult who received the AZD1222 COVID-19 vaccine. The CDR3 runs from the conserved cysteine through the conserved F or W. A D gene is named only where the DNA matches it firmly. For some rows the clone size is stated as once, few or many, or as a class when expanded; others skip it.

D gene	clone size	V gene	J gene	CDR3 protein	CDR3 DNA
NA	NA	TRBV19	TRBJ1-3	CASSILSGNTIYF	TGTGCCAGTAGTATTCTCTCTGGAAACACCATATATTTT
NA	NA	TRBV5-1	TRBJ2-1	CASSLVLGGESEQFF	TGCGCCAGCAGCTTGGTTCTAGGTGGGGAGTCGGAGCAGTTCTTC
NA	NA	TRBV9	TRBJ2-1	CASGGGGALFF	TGTGCCAGCGGAGGAGGGGGGGCCCTTTTCTTC
NA	once	TRBV25-1	TRBJ1-2	CASGRGGSYTF	TGTGCCAGCGGTCGTGGAGGGTCCTACACCTTC
NA	NA	TRBV4-1	TRBJ1-6	CASSQAPNLYVDSPLHF	TGCGCCAGCAGCCAAGCCCCCAACTTGTACGTAGATTCACCCCTCCACTTT
TRBD1	NA	TRBV5-1	TRBJ1-2	CASSLQATGAGYTF	TGCGCCAGCAGCTTGCAGGCGACAGGGGCTGGCTACACCTTC
NA	NA	TRBV6-5	TRBJ2-7	CASTGAERRYF	TGTGCCAGCACGGGGGCGGAGAGGCGGTACTTC
NA	NA	TRBV5-4	TRBJ1-2	CASSEGTVQALNYGYTF	TGTGCCAGCAGCGAAGGGACCGTCCAAGCACTCAACTATGGCTACACCTTC
NA	NA	TRBV7-2	TRBJ2-7	CASSLSQGLSYEQYF	TGTGCCAGCAGCTTAAGTCAGGGCCTCTCCTACGAGCAGTACTTC
TRBD1	NA	TRBV19	TRBJ1-2	CASTPTGGAGYGYTF	TGTGCCAGTACCCCGACAGGGGGCGCCGGCTATGGCTACACCTTC
TRBD1	NA	TRBV27	TRBJ1-6	CASRTGGNSPLHF	TGTGCCAGCAGGACAGGGGGAAATTCACCCCTCCACTTT
TRBD2	once	TRBV5-1	TRBJ2-5	CASSLEPGLASATQYF	TGCGCCAGCAGCTTGGAGCCCGGACTAGCATCGGCGACCCAGTACTTC
NA	NA	TRBV5-1	TRBJ2-7	CASKDSSYEQYF	TGCGCCAGCAAGGACAGTTCCTACGAGCAGTACTTC
NA	NA	TRBV6-5	TRBJ1-2	CASSPGGVGGYTF	TGTGCCAGCAGTCCTGGGGGGGTTGGTGGCTACACCTTC
TRBD1	NA	TRBV15	TRBJ1-1	CATSRDLQGETEAFF	TGTGCCACCAGCAGAGATCTACAGGGGGAGACTGAAGCTTTCTTT